The following is a TCR beta chain sequence with its context. Trimming pared 5 bases from V and 8 bases from J, leaving 10 bases between. The CDR3 runs to 12 residues. Germline assignment: CDR1 SGHNT and CDR2 YENEEA. The data are from a study of technical replicates of blood from a handful of donors. The repertoire was sequenced with immunoSEQ multiplex PCR; TCRdb's copy has only in-frame clones and lacks some. The sample carries tens of thousands of clones, about 91% recorded once. The receptor comes from a human donor in good health. Some clones in this sample may be carry-over from other donors' samples. The rearrangement uses TRBV11-3 and TRBJ1-3; D is unresolved. The sample comprised T cells isolated from PBMCs. CDR3 protein: CASSLGGDTIYF. CDR3 sequence (DNA): TGTGCCAGCAGCCTGGGAGGAGACACCATATATTTT.